These T cell receptor beta chains were read from a single sample in a study of shared clonotypes between healthy human individuals. Here immunoSEQ multiplex PCR was the method, and the copy in TCRdb shows in-frame clones only, minus some. The sample has 2,500,000 or so clones; more than 85% are singletons. Sequences were obtained from naive CD4+ T cells from PBMCs. The receptors here all came from a man younger than 30 in good health. Some clones in this sample may be carry-over from other donors' samples. Both conserved end residues are part of each CDR3. The order of the fields is V gene, D gene, J gene, CDR3 length, clone size, CDR3 DNA, CDR3 protein. A D gene is named only where the DNA matches it firmly. Size tells how often a clone was seen (once, few, many) or the class of an expanded clone, and some rows leave it out.

v_gene: TRBV5-1; d_gene: -; j_gene: TRBJ2-7; len: 17; abundance: -; CDR3nt: TGCGCCAGCAGCCCCAACCTTTTCCCGGACTTCTCCTACGAGCAGTACTTC; CDR3aa: CASSPNLFPDFSYEQYF
v_gene: TRBV19; d_gene: -; j_gene: TRBJ2-2; len: 16; abundance: -; CDR3nt: TGTGCCAGTAGTATGAGAGTCGGGCGGGCTACCGGGGAGCTGTTTTTT; CDR3aa: CASSMRVGRATGELFF
v_gene: TRBV9; d_gene: -; j_gene: TRBJ2-6; len: 15; abundance: -; CDR3nt: TGTGCCAGCAGTTCCAGGGGATCGGGGGCCAACGTCCTGACTTTC; CDR3aa: CASSSRGSGANVLTF
v_gene: TRBV2; d_gene: -; j_gene: TRBJ2-7; len: 12; abundance: -; CDR3nt: TGTGCCAGCTTCTACGCAGGTTACGAGCAGTACTTC; CDR3aa: CASFYAGYEQYF
v_gene: TRBV9; d_gene: TRBD2; j_gene: TRBJ2-1; len: 18; abundance: -; CDR3nt: TGTGCCAGCAGCGTAGGTCCGGGGGGGACTAGCGGATACAATGAGCAGTTCTTC; CDR3aa: CASSVGPGGTSGYNEQFF
v_gene: TRBV14; d_gene: -; j_gene: TRBJ2-4; len: 14; abundance: -; CDR3nt: TGTGCCAGCAGCCAAGGTGGAGTTGGGGACATTCAGTACTTC; CDR3aa: CASSQGGVGDIQYF
v_gene: TRBV28; d_gene: -; j_gene: TRBJ2-7; len: 19; abundance: once; CDR3nt: TGTGCCAGCAGTTCCCCCTCTCTTGGGGCCAGTCTCCTCTCCTACGAGCAGTACTTC; CDR3aa: CASSSPSLGASLLSYEQYF
v_gene: TRBV28; d_gene: -; j_gene: TRBJ2-1; len: 12; abundance: -; CDR3nt: TGTGCCAGCAGAGGGGACGCCGCGCCAAAGTTCTTC; CDR3aa: CASRGDAAPKFF
v_gene: TRBV7-9; d_gene: -; j_gene: TRBJ2-1; len: 14; abundance: -; CDR3nt: TGTGCCAGCAGCTTAAGGGGGGGCGTCAATGAGCAGTTCTTC; CDR3aa: CASSLRGGVNEQFF
v_gene: TRBV5-4; d_gene: -; j_gene: TRBJ2-3; len: 12; abundance: -; CDR3nt: TGTGCCAGCAGCTTGGTCGCCAATACGCAGTATTTT; CDR3aa: CASSLVANTQYF
v_gene: TRBV5-4; d_gene: -; j_gene: TRBJ2-7; len: 15; abundance: -; CDR3nt: TGTGCCAGCAGCTTGGCGACAGGTTGGGCCTACGAGCAGTACTTC; CDR3aa: CASSLATGWAYEQYF
v_gene: TRBV18; d_gene: -; j_gene: TRBJ1-5; len: 15; abundance: -; CDR3nt: TGTGCCAGCTCACCCGCCGCAGGAAACAATCAGCCCCAGCATTTT; CDR3aa: CASSPAAGNNQPQHF
v_gene: TRBV15; d_gene: -; j_gene: TRBJ1-2; len: 15; abundance: -; CDR3nt: TGTGCCACCAGCAGAGTTGCGGACGCCAACTATGGCTACACCTTC; CDR3aa: CATSRVADANYGYTF
v_gene: TRBV19; d_gene: -; j_gene: TRBJ2-1; len: 16; abundance: -; CDR3nt: -; CDR3aa: CASSTSGRVNHNEQFF
v_gene: TRBV11-1; d_gene: -; j_gene: TRBJ2-1; len: 16; abundance: -; CDR3nt: TGTGCCAGCAGCTTTGACCGGGACGTAGCCTACAATGAGCAGTTCTTC; CDR3aa: CASSFDRDVAYNEQFF
v_gene: TRBV6-5; d_gene: TRBD1; j_gene: TRBJ1-3; len: 15; abundance: -; CDR3nt: TGTGCCAGCAGTTCGACAGGGAGCTCTGGAAACACCATATATTTT; CDR3aa: CASSSTGSSGNTIYF
v_gene: TRBV27; d_gene: TRBD2; j_gene: TRBJ2-1; len: 15; abundance: -; CDR3nt: TGTGCCAGCAGTTTATACCGGGGACTAGTGAGTGAGCAGTTCTTC; CDR3aa: CASSLYRGLVSEQFF
v_gene: TRBV4-1; d_gene: TRBD2; j_gene: TRBJ2-1; len: 19; abundance: -; CDR3nt: TGCGCCAGCAGCCAACCTACTAGCGGGAGAAATACGGGAGGCAATGAGCAGTTCTTC; CDR3aa: CASSQPTSGRNTGGNEQFF
v_gene: TRBV19; d_gene: -; j_gene: TRBJ2-5; len: 16; abundance: -; CDR3nt: TGTGCCAGTAGGATCGTTTGGAGTGGATCCCGAGAGACCCAGTACTTC; CDR3aa: CASRIVWSGSRETQYF
v_gene: TRBV19; d_gene: TRBD1; j_gene: TRBJ2-1; len: 15; abundance: -; CDR3nt: TGTGCCAGTAGTATTCAGGGGGAGTTCTACAATGAGCAGTTCTTC; CDR3aa: CASSIQGEFYNEQFF
v_gene: TRBV4-3; d_gene: -; j_gene: TRBJ1-4; len: 16; abundance: -; CDR3nt: TGCGCCAGCAACCCCGGACGGACGACTGAGGGTGAAAAACTGTTTTTT; CDR3aa: CASNPGRTTEGEKLFF
v_gene: TRBV6-5; d_gene: -; j_gene: TRBJ1-2; len: 15; abundance: -; CDR3nt: TGTGCCAGCAGTTTGGGGAATGGGCCGGGCTATGGCTACACCTTC; CDR3aa: CASSLGNGPGYGYTF
v_gene: TRBV4-3; d_gene: TRBD2; j_gene: TRBJ2-3; len: 18; abundance: -; CDR3nt: TGCGCCAGCAGCCAATTTACATCTAGCGGGAGGGTCACAGATACGCAGTATTTT; CDR3aa: CASSQFTSSGRVTDTQYF
v_gene: TRBV2; d_gene: -; j_gene: TRBJ2-3; len: 16; abundance: -; CDR3nt: TGTGCCAGCAAAAAGGTCGCAGGGGACCACACAGATACGCAGTATTTT; CDR3aa: CASKKVAGDHTDTQYF
v_gene: TRBV28; d_gene: -; j_gene: TRBJ1-1; len: 14; abundance: once; CDR3nt: TGTGCCAGCGGGGAGACGGGGAATCGCCCTGAAGCTTTCTTT; CDR3aa: CASGETGNRPEAFF
v_gene: TRBV11-2; d_gene: TRBD2; j_gene: TRBJ2-7; len: 15; abundance: -; CDR3nt: TGTGCCAGCAGCTCCCTCCGGGGTAGCGGGGCCGAGCAGTACTTC; CDR3aa: CASSSLRGSGAEQYF
v_gene: TRBV6-1; d_gene: TRBD1; j_gene: TRBJ2-7; len: 14; abundance: -; CDR3nt: TGTGCCACGACCCGGGACAGGGGGATCTACGAGCAGTACTTC; CDR3aa: CATTRDRGIYEQYF
v_gene: TRBV7-3; d_gene: -; j_gene: TRBJ2-7; len: 12; abundance: -; CDR3nt: TGTGCCAGCAGCCCCCCCCTAGGAGAGCAGTACTTC; CDR3aa: CASSPPLGEQYF
v_gene: TRBV7-7; d_gene: -; j_gene: TRBJ2-5; len: 13; abundance: -; CDR3nt: TGTGCCAGCAGCTCGCCCCCTGGGGAGACCCAGTACTTC; CDR3aa: CASSSPPGETQYF
v_gene: TRBV19; d_gene: -; j_gene: TRBJ2-5; len: 12; abundance: -; CDR3nt: TGTGCCAGTAGTATAGATACAGCGACCCAGTACTTC; CDR3aa: CASSIDTATQYF
v_gene: TRBV7-2; d_gene: TRBD1; j_gene: TRBJ1-2; len: 14; abundance: -; CDR3nt: TGTGCCAGCAGCGCACGACAGGGGGACTATGGCTACACCTTC; CDR3aa: CASSARQGDYGYTF
v_gene: TRBV5-1; d_gene: TRBD1; j_gene: TRBJ1-2; len: 15; abundance: -; CDR3nt: TGCGCCAGCAGCTCAGGGGGACAGGGTGGTTATGGCTACACCTTC; CDR3aa: CASSSGGQGGYGYTF
v_gene: TRBV6-1; d_gene: -; j_gene: TRBJ2-1; len: 13; abundance: once; CDR3nt: TGTGCCAGCATGAGGACCGACGACGGTGAGCAGTTCTTC; CDR3aa: CASMRTDDGEQFF
v_gene: TRBV18; d_gene: -; j_gene: TRBJ2-1; len: 13; abundance: -; CDR3nt: TGTGCCAGCTCACCACTATCCTACAATGAGCAGTTCTTC; CDR3aa: CASSPLSYNEQFF
v_gene: TRBV19; d_gene: -; j_gene: TRBJ2-3; len: 14; abundance: -; CDR3nt: TGTGCGAGCCAGGGACCTCCCCGCACAGATACGCAGTATTTT; CDR3aa: CASQGPPRTDTQYF
v_gene: TRBV7-9; d_gene: TRBD1; j_gene: TRBJ1-2; len: 13; abundance: few; CDR3nt: TGTGCCAGCAGCTTAGGACAGGGCTATGGCTACACCTTC; CDR3aa: CASSLGQGYGYTF
v_gene: TRBV7-2; d_gene: -; j_gene: TRBJ2-5; len: 15; abundance: -; CDR3nt: TGTGCCAGCAGCTTTCTGTGGGCGGTGGGGAAGACCCAGTACTTC; CDR3aa: CASSFLWAVGKTQYF
v_gene: TRBV5-1; d_gene: -; j_gene: TRBJ1-2; len: 13; abundance: -; CDR3nt: TGCGCCAGCAGCTTAGGGCCCCTCCAGGGCTACACCTTC; CDR3aa: CASSLGPLQGYTF
v_gene: TRBV30; d_gene: -; j_gene: TRBJ1-2; len: 13; abundance: few; CDR3nt: TGTGCCTGGAGTATCCACCACAGGGATGGCTACACCTTC; CDR3aa: CAWSIHHRDGYTF
v_gene: TRBV9; d_gene: -; j_gene: TRBJ2-5; len: 14; abundance: -; CDR3nt: TGTGCCAGCAGCGGAGGCACCTCGGGAGAGACCCAGTACTTC; CDR3aa: CASSGGTSGETQYF
v_gene: TRBV11-3; d_gene: -; j_gene: TRBJ2-3; len: 14; abundance: once; CDR3nt: TGTGCCAGCAGCTTAGGGGGTTACACAGATACGCAGTATTTT; CDR3aa: CASSLGGYTDTQYF
v_gene: TRBV28; d_gene: TRBD1; j_gene: TRBJ1-3; len: 15; abundance: -; CDR3nt: TGTGCCAGCAGTTCTACAGGGGGTTCTGGAAACACCATATATTTT; CDR3aa: CASSSTGGSGNTIYF
v_gene: TRBV28; d_gene: -; j_gene: TRBJ2-7; len: 15; abundance: -; CDR3nt: TGTGCCAGCACTATAGGAGCGGCAGTTACCTACGAGCAGTACTTC; CDR3aa: CASTIGAAVTYEQYF
v_gene: TRBV5-4; d_gene: -; j_gene: TRBJ2-7; len: 14; abundance: once; CDR3nt: TGTGCCAGCAGCTTGGCCGGAAATTTCTACGAGCAGTACTTC; CDR3aa: CASSLAGNFYEQYF
v_gene: TRBV7-6; d_gene: -; j_gene: TRBJ1-4; len: 18; abundance: -; CDR3nt: TGTGCCAGCAGCTTAGAGGGCAGGGGAGTAGTCACTAATGAAAAACTGTTTTTT; CDR3aa: CASSLEGRGVVTNEKLFF
v_gene: TRBV4-3; d_gene: -; j_gene: TRBJ2-3; len: 14; abundance: -; CDR3nt: TGCGCCAGCAGCCAAGCAGTGAGGACAGATACGCAGTATTTT; CDR3aa: CASSQAVRTDTQYF
v_gene: TRBV7-9; d_gene: TRBD1; j_gene: TRBJ2-1; len: 15; abundance: -; CDR3nt: TGTGCCAGCAACAGTCGGGGACAGGGGAAGGATGCGCAGTTCTTC; CDR3aa: CASNSRGQGKDAQFF
v_gene: TRBV9; d_gene: -; j_gene: TRBJ1-3; len: 17; abundance: once; CDR3nt: TGTGCCAGCAGCGTGGGGGTCGGAGTAAACTCTGGAAACACCATATATTTT; CDR3aa: CASSVGVGVNSGNTIYF
v_gene: TRBV28; d_gene: TRBD1; j_gene: TRBJ2-7; len: 12; abundance: -; CDR3nt: TGTGCCAGCACCGGGACAGCCTACGAGCAGTACTTC; CDR3aa: CASTGTAYEQYF
v_gene: TRBV28; d_gene: -; j_gene: TRBJ1-5; len: 15; abundance: -; CDR3nt: TGTGCCAGCAGTTCGCTGAGGGGGGCCTATCAGCCCCAGCATTTT; CDR3aa: CASSSLRGAYQPQHF
v_gene: TRBV27; d_gene: -; j_gene: TRBJ2-1; len: 14; abundance: once; CDR3nt: TGTGCCAGCAGTTTAGAGCACTCCTACAATGAGCAGTTCTTC; CDR3aa: CASSLEHSYNEQFF